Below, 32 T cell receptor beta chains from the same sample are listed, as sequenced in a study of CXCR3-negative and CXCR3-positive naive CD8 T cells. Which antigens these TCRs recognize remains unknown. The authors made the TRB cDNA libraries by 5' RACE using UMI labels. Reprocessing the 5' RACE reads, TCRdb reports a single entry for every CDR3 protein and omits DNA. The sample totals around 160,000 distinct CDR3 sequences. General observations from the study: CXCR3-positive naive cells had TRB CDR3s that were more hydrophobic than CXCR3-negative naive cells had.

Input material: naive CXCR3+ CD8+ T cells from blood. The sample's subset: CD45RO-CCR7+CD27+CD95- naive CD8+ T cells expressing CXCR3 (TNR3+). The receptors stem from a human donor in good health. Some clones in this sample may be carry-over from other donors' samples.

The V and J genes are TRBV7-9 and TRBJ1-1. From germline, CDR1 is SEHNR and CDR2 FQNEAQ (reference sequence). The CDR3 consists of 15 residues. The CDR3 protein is CASSRGYPSNTEAFF. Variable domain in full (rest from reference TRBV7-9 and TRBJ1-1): DTGVSQNPRHKITKRGQNVTFRCDPISEHNRLYWYRQTLGQGPEFLTYFQNEAQLEKSRLLSDRFSAERPKGSFSTLEIQRTEQGDSAMYLCASSRGYPSNTEAFFGQGTRLTVV.

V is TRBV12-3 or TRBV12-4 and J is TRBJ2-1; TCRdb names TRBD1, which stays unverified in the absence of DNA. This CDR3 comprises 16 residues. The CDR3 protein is CASSPGQASSYNEQFF.

The chain's CDR3 is CASRPRQTYEQYF. V and J are TRBV7-9 and TRBJ2-7; TCRdb gives TRBD1 as the D gene, but with no DNA this cannot be confirmed. This CDR3 has 13 residues. The germline CDR1 and CDR2 sequences are SEHNR and FQNEAQ (reference sequence).

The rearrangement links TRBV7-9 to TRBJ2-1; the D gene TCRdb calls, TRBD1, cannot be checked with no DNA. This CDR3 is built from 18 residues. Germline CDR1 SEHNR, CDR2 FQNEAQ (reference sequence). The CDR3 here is CASRTPIIGRQGGNEQFF.

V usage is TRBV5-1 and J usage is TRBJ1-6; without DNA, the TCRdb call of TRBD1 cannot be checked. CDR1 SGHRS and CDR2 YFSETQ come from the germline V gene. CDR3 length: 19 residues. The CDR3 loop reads CASSLAGPRDRGPNSPLHF.

CDR3 sequence: CSVHPGTGVEAFF. The V gene is TRBV29-1, the J gene TRBJ1-1; TCRdb indicates TRBD1, and absent DNA this call remains unverified. Germline V gene sequence: CDR1 SQVTM, CDR2 ANQGSEA. The CDR3 is 13 residues long. Filled out from reference TRBV29-1 and TRBJ1-1, the complete variable domain reads SAVISQKPSRDICQRGTSLTIQCQVDSQVTMMFWYRQQPGQSLTLIATANQGSEATYESGFVIDKFPISRPNLTFSTLTVSNMSPEDSSIYLCSVHPGTGVEAFFGQGTRLTVV.

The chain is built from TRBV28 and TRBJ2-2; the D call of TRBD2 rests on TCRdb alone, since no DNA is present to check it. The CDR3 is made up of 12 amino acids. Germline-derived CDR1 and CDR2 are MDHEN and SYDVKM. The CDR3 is CASTLNTGELFF.

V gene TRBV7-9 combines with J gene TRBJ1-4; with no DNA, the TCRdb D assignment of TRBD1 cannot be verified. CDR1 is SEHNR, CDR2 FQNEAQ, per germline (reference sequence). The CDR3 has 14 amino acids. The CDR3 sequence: CASSPDDSNEKLFF.

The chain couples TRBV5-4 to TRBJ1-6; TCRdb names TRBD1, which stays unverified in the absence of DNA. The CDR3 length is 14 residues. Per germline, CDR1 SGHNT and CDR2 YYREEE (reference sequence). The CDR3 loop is CASSLTGDNSPLHF.

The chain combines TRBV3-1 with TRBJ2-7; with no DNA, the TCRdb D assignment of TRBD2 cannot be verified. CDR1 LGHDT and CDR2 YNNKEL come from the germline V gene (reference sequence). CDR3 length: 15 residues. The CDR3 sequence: CASSHLGDYSGEQYF.

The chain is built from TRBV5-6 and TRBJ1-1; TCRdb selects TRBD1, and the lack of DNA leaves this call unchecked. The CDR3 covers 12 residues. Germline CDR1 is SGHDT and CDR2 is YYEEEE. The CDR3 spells CASSPGTGEAFF.

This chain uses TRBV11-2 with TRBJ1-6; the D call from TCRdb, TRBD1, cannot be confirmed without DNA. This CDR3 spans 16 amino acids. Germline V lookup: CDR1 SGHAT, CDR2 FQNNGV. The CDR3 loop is CASSLDGTGGNSPLHF.

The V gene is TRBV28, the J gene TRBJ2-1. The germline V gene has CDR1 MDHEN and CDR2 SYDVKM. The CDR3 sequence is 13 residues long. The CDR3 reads CASSAVTYNEQFF. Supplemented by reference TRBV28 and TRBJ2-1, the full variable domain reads DVKVTQSSRYLVKRTGEKVFLECVQDMDHENMFWYRQDPGLGLRLIYFSYDVKMKEKGDIPEGYSVSREKKERFSLILESASTNQTSMYLCASSAVTYNEQFFGPGTRLTVL.

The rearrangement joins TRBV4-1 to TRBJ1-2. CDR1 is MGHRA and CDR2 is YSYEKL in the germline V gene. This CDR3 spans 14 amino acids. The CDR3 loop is CASSLQTITDGYTF.

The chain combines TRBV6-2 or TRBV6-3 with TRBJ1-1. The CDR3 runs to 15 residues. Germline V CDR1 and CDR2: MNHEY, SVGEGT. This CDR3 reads CASRDHLRQSTEAFF.

The CDR3 sequence is CSDFWEGNQPQHF. This chain links TRBV20-1 with TRBJ1-5. The CDR3 consists of 13 residues. Germline loops: CDR1 DFQATT, CDR2 SNEGSKA (reference sequence).

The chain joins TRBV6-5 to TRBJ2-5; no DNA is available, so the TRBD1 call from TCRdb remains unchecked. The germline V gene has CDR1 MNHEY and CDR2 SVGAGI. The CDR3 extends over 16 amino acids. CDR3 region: CASSYQGGPFQETQYF.

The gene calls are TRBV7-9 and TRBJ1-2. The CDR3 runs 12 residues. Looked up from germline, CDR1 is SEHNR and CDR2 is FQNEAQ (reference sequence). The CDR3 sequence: CASSQLAYGYTF.

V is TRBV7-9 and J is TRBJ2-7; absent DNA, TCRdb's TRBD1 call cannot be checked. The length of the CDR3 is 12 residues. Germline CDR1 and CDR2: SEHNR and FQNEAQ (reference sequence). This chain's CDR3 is CASSTQGNEQYF.

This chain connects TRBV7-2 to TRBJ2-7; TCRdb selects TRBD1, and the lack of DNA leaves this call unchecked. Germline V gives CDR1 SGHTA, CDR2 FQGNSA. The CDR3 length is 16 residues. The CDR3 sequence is CASSSTRLPTGGVQYF.

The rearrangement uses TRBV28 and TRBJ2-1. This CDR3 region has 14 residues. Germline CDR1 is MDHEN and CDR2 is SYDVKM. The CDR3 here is CASTLGYGYNEQFF.

CDR3 in amino acids: CASSALGGTEAFF. The V call is TRBV7-6, the J call TRBJ1-1; TCRdb proposes TRBD1, but this gene call is untestable without DNA. This CDR3 region has 13 residues. CDR1 is SGHVS and CDR2 is FNYEAQ in the germline V gene.

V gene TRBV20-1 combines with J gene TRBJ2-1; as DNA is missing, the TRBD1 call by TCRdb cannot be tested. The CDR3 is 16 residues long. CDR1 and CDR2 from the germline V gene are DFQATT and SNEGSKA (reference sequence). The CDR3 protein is CSARDMGREILNEQFF.

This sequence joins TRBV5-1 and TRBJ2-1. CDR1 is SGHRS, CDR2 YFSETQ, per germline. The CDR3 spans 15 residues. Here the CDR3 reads CASSLVPVERNEQFF.

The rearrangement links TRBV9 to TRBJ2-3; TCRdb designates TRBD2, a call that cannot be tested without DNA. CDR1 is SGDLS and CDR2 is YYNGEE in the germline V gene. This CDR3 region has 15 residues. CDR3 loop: CASSVSGRALDTQYF. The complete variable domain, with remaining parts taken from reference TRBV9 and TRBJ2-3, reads DSGVTQTPKHLITATGQRVTLRCSPRSGDLSVYWYQQSLDQGLQFLIQYYNGEERAKGNILERFSAQQFPDLHSELNLSSLELGDSALYFCASSVSGRALDTQYFGPGTRLTVL.

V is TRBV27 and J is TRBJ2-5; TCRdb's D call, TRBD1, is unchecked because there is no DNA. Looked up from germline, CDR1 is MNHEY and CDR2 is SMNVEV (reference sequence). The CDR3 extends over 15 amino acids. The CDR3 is CASSSRVEYQETQYF.

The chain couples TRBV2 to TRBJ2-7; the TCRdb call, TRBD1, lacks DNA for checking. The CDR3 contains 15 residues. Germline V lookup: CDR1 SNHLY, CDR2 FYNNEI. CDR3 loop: CASSDEGQGFWEQYF.

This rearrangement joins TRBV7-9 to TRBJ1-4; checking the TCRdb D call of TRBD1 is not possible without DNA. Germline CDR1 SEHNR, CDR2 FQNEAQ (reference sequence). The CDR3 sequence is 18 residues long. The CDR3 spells CASFKTATVGTTNEKLFF.

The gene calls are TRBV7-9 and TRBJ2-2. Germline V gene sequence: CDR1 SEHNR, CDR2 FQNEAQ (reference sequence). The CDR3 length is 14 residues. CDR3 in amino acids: CASSRREDLGELFF. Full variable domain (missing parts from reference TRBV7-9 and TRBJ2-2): DTGVSQNPRHKITKRGQNVTFRCDPISEHNRLYWYRQTLGQGPEFLTYFQNEAQLEKSRLLSDRFSAERPKGSFSTLEIQRTEQGDSAMYLCASSRREDLGELFFGEGSRLTVL.

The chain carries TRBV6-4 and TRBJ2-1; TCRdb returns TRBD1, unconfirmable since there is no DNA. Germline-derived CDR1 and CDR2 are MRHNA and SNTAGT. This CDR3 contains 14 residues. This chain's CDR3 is CASSRTGEGNEQFF.

CDR3: CASNKLLGTEAFF. The V and J genes are TRBV7-8 and TRBJ1-1. The CDR3 has 13 amino acids. Germline lookup yields CDR1 SGHVS and CDR2 FQNEAQ.

CDR3 loop: CASSLPGTEAFF. The rearrangement joins TRBV5-5 to TRBJ1-1; TCRdb picks TRBD1, but there is no DNA to check that call. The CDR3 length is 12 residues. Germline-derived CDR1 and CDR2 are SGHKS and YYEKEE (reference sequence). The full variable domain, rest sourced from reference TRBV5-5 and TRBJ1-1, is DAGVTQSPTHLIKTRGQQVTLRCSPISGHKSVSWYQQVLGQGPQFIFQYYEKEERGRGNFPDRFSARQFPNYSSELNVNALLLGDSALYLCASSLPGTEAFFGQGTRLTVV.